This T cell receptor (beta chain) is drawn from a study of CD8+ T cells in alopecia areata (dated by TCRdb to between 2017 and 2018). For the study in its entirety: The treated patients, all with moderate-to-severe alopecia areata, were enrolled in an open-label pilot trial of oral tofacitinib given at 5 to 10 mg twice daily. Tofacitinib was given for 6 to 18 months, followed by 6 months of follow-up off drug to assess delayed response and recurrence. In both human patients and the C3H/HeJ mouse model, the study applied high-throughput TCRbeta sequencing to look at T cell clonal expansion in alopecia areata. Scalp tissue and sorted CD4+ and CD8+ peripheral blood T cells from patchy and totalis/universalis alopecia areata patients and from healthy controls were covered by human TCRbeta sequencing. Tofacitinib-treated patients had biopsies at baseline and at 4 and 24 weeks of treatment, with a later scalp biopsy in several patients. Scalp clonality was compared across normal scalp (n=4), patchy alopecia areata scalp (n=8), and alopecia totalis/universalis scalp (n=8). RNA was obtained with the PAXgene miRNA kit for fixed scalp, the miRNeasy kit for PBMCs, and the RNeasy kit for mouse skin. TCRbeta CDR3 regions were amplified by immunoSEQ multiplex PCR using 35 Vbeta forward and 13 Jbeta reverse primers.

Taken from the germline V gene, the CDR1 and CDR2 loops are SQVTM and ANQGSEA. Trimming takes 1 base off V and 5 bases off J; junction bases not matched to a gene: 7. The CDR3 contains 14 residues, cysteine and phenylalanine counted. Only the CDR3 DNA is retained, 42 bases long and in frame from the first base. The library was generated by the immunoSEQ multiplex PCR assay. To provide template for TCR sequencing, every sample had RNA extracted and reverse transcribed into cDNA. SuperScript III was used for first-strand cDNA synthesis, primed with a 2:1 mix of oligo-dT and random hexamers. A synthetic immune receptor repertoire was used to gauge amplification bias, and whatever bias remained was removed computationally. The study's processing was this. Raw reads were preprocessed to remove errors, and CDR3 was defined by IMGT conventions from the conserved cysteine to phenylalanine. Clonality was computed by normalizing Shannon entropy by log2 of the number of productive unique TCRs and subtracting the result from 1. Whether each scalp clone was CD4 or CD8 was inferred by checking scalp TCRbeta sequences against the CD4 and CD8 repertoires from sorted blood. TCRdb retrieved this table from immuneACCESS and kept in-frame rearrangements only. Not all clones are present; in checked studies, unresolved V genes account for under half, and no reason is known for the remainder. For V, J and clone size, that table is used; D and trimming come from the DNA. This sample holds 130,000 to 150,000 clones; roughly 48% were observed only once. 6.5% to 7.5% of the sample comes from the top ten.

Peripheral blood and lesional scalp punch biopsies were obtained from patients with alopecia areata. PBMCs were isolated by density centrifugation and stained for CD3, CD4 and CD8, after which CD4+ and CD8+ T cells were sorted on a FACSAria. This clone was counted a few times. Which antigen it targets is not known. Base qualities are not at hand, and no much larger clone is one base apart. Overall study outcomes, separate from this receptor: Higher clonality and more expanded CD8+ clones were observed in lesional scalp than in normal scalp, particularly in alopecia totalis/universalis, a finding suggestive of antigenic drive. Shared TCR sequences between patients were less evident than in mice, which may be partly attributable to HLA diversity in the patient population. Unlike mouse skin, which is dominated by gammadelta T cells, normal human skin has resident alphabeta T cells that are also sequenced, and this complicates analysis of the scalp TCR repertoire.

The sequence is built from TRBV29-1 and TRBJ1-1; the central 7 bases match TRBD1. The sequence came from a human donor with alopecia areata. The sequenced sample consisted of CD4+ T cells sorted from blood. The nucleotide sequence reads as follows: TGCAGCGTTGAAGTGGGACAGAGGGGAACTGAAGCTTTCTTT. This codes for CSVEVGQRGTEAFF.